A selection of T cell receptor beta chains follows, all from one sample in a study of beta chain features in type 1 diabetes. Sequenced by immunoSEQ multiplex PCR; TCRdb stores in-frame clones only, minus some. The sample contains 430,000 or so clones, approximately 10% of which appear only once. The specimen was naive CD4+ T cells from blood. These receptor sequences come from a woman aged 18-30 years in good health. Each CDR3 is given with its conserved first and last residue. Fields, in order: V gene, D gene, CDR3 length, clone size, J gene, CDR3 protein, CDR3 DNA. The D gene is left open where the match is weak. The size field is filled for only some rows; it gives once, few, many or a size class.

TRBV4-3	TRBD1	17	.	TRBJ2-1	CASSQDFGTASYNEQFF	TGCGCCAGCAGCCAAGATTTTGGGACAGCCTCCTACAATGAGCAGTTCTTC
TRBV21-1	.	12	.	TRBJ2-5	CATRRGQETQYF	TGTGCCACCAGGCGTGGACAAGAGACCCAGTACTTC
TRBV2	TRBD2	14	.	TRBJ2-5	CASRGTSGGWTQYF	TGTGCCAGCAGAGGCACTAGCGGGGGGTGGACCCAGTACTTC
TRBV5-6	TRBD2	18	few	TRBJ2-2	CASSLKQTASGGYGELFF	TGTGCCAGCAGCTTGAAGCAAACGGCTAGCGGGGGTTACGGGGAGCTGTTTTTT
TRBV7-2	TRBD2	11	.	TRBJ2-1	CASSSREVQFF	TGTGCCAGCAGCTCCCGGGAGGTGCAGTTCTTC
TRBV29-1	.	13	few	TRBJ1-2	CSVVPRGNYGYTF	TGCAGCGTCGTCCCGAGGGGAAACTATGGCTACACCTTC
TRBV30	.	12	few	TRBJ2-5	CAWNLAQETQYF	TGTGCCTGGAATCTGGCACAAGAGACCCAGTACTTC
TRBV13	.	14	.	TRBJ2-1	CASSKQGRDNEQFF	TGTGCCAGCAGCAAACAGGGTAGGGACAATGAGCAGTTCTTC
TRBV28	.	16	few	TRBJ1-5	CGTRFYAGRRRQPQHF	TGTGGCACCAGGTTTTACGCTGGGCGCAGGCGGCAGCCCCAGCATTTT
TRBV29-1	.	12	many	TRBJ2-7	CSGTRASGEQYF	TGCAGCGGAACTCGGGCTTCCGGCGAGCAGTACTTC
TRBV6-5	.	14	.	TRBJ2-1	CASSFLREYNEQFF	TGTGCCAGCAGTTTTCTCCGAGAGTACAATGAGCAGTTCTTC
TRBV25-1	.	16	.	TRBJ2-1	CASSRRTVSSYNEQFF	TGTGCCAGCAGTAGACGGACGGTGAGCTCCTACAATGAGCAGTTCTTC
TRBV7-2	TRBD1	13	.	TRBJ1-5	CASDQGGNQPQHF	TGTGCCAGCGATCAGGGGGGCAATCAGCCCCAGCATTTT
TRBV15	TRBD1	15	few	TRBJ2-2	CATSRAPRGTGELFF	TGTGCCACCAGCAGAGCCCCCAGGGGGACCGGGGAGCTGTTTTTT
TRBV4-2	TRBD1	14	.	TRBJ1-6	CASSPGQGHSPLHF	TGTGCCAGCAGCCCGGGACAGGGACATTCACCCCTCCACTTT
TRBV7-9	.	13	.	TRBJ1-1	CASSSGQNTEAFF	TGTGCCAGCAGCTCAGGCCAGAACACTGAAGCTTTCTTT
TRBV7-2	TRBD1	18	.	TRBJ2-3	CASSFRPGTGGNTDTQYF	TGTGCCAGCAGCTTCCGACCCGGGACAGGGGGAAACACAGATACGCAGTATTTT
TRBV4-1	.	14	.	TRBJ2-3	CASSQARPTDTQYF	TGCGCCAGCAGCCAAGCCAGACCCACAGATACGCAGTATTTT
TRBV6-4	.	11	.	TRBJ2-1	CASSAAGEQFF	TGTGCCAGCAGCGCCGCGGGTGAGCAGTTCTTC
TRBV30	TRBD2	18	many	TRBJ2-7	CAWSGRGLAGAMAYEQYF	TGTGCCTGGAGTGGACGGGGACTAGCGGGAGCTATGGCCTACGAGCAGTACTTC
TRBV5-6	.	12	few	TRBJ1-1	CASSPIDREAFF	TGTGCCAGCAGCCCCATTGACAGAGAAGCTTTCTTT
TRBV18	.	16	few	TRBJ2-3	CASSPLSGVSTDTQYF	TGTGCCAGCTCACCATTGAGTGGCGTAAGCACAGATACGCAGTATTTT
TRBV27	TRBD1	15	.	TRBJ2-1	CASSSRDRGYNEQFF	TGTGCCAGCAGCAGCCGGGACAGGGGTTACAATGAGCAGTTCTTC
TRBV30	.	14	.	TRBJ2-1	CAWCAGLAYNEQFF	TGTGCCTGGTGCGCGGGACTGGCCTACAATGAGCAGTTCTTC
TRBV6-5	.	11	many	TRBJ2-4	CASTWGNIQYF	TGTGCCAGCACCTGGGGGAACATTCAGTACTTC
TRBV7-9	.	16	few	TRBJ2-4	CASSLVVTTAKNIQYF	TGTGCCAGCAGCTTAGTGGTGACGACAGCCAAAAACATTCAGTACTTC
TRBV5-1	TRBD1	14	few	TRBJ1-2	CASRSPGQTYGYTF	TGCGCCAGCAGGTCCCCGGGACAGACCTATGGCTACACCTTC
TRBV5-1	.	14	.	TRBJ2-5	CASSFGGPGETQYF	TGCGCCAGCAGCTTCGGGGGGCCTGGGGAGACCCAGTACTTC
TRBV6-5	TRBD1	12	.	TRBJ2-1	CASSRTGLEQFF	TGTGCCAGCAGTAGGACAGGGTTGGAGCAGTTCTTC
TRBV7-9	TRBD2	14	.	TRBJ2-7	CASSLAAGVNEQYF	TGTGCCAGCAGCTTAGCAGCGGGAGTTAACGAGCAGTACTTC
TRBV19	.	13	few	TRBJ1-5	CASSIRVTEPQHF	TGTGCCAGTAGTATAAGGGTGACAGAGCCCCAGCATTTT
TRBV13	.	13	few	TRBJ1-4	CASSLGVREKLFF	TGTGCCAGCAGCTTAGGAGTTCGTGAAAAACTGTTTTTT
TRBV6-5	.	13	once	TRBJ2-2	CASSYSNTGELFF	TGTGCCAGCAGTTACTCGAACACCGGGGAGCTGTTTTTT
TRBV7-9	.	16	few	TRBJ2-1	CASSLIAGKTYNEQFF	TGTGCCAGCAGCTTAATTGCGGGGAAGACCTACAATGAGCAGTTCTTC
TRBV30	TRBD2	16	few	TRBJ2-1	CAWSSGRASNNNEQFF	TGTGCCTGGAGTAGCGGGAGGGCCAGCAACAACAATGAGCAGTTCTTC
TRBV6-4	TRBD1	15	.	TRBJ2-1	CASRAPGTAFNEQFF	TGTGCCAGCAGAGCCCCCGGGACAGCTTTTAATGAGCAGTTCTTC
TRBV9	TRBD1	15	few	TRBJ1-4	CASSPRQGTNEKLFF	TGTGCCAGCAGCCCACGACAGGGGACTAATGAAAAACTGTTTTTT
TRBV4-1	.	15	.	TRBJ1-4	CASSQIGVTNEKLFF	TGCGCCAGCAGCCAAATTGGGGTAACTAATGAAAAACTGTTTTTT
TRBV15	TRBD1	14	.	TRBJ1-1	CATSRTGGWTEAFF	TGTGCCACCAGCAGAACAGGGGGGTGGACTGAAGCTTTCTTT
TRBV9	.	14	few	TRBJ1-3	CASSGQDSGNTIYF	TGTGCCAGCAGCGGGCAGGACTCTGGAAACACCATATATTTT
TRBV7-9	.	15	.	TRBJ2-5	CASSLPRGLQETQYF	TGTGCCAGCAGCTTACCGCGGGGATTACAAGAGACCCAGTACTTC
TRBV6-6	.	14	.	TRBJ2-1	CASSYSLNYNEQFF	TGTGCCAGCAGTTACTCGCTGAACTACAATGAGCAGTTCTTC
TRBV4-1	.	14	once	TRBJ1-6	CASSQENRYSPLHF	TGCGCCAGCAGCCAAGAAAACCGGTATTCACCCCTCCACTTT
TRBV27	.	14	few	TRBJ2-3	CASREGGLTDTQYF	TGTGCCAGCAGGGAGGGGGGGCTTACAGATACGCAGTATTTT
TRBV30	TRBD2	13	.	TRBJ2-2	CAWTGGAAGELFF	TGTGCCTGGACCGGGGGGGCTGCCGGGGAGCTGTTTTTT
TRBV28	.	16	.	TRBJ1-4	CASSLYRDSTNEKLFF	TGTGCCAGCAGTTTATACCGGGATTCAACTAATGAAAAACTGTTTTTT
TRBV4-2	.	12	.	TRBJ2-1	CASSQDGRGQFF	TGTGCCAGCAGCCAAGATGGCAGGGGGCAGTTCTTC
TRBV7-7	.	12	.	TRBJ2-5	CASSPGKETQYF	TGTGCCAGCAGCCCAGGGAAGGAGACCCAGTACTTC
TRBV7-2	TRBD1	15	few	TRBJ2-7	CASSSNRGTVYEQYF	TGTGCCAGCAGCTCAAATCGAGGGACAGTCTACGAGCAGTACTTC
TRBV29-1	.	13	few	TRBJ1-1	CSVVRLGGTEAFF	TGCAGCGTTGTCCGCCTAGGAGGCACTGAAGCTTTCTTT
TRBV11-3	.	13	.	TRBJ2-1	CASSTAWGNEQFF	TGTGCCAGCAGCACCGCCTGGGGTAATGAGCAGTTCTTC
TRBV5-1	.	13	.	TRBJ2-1	CASSPQGYNEQFF	TGCGCCAGCAGTCCCCAAGGCTACAATGAGCAGTTCTTC
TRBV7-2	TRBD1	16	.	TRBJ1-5	CASSPGQGSPNQPQHF	TGTGCCAGCAGCCCAGGACAGGGGTCTCCCAATCAGCCCCAGCATTTT
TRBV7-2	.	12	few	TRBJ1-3	CASSQSGNTIYF	TGTGCCAGCAGCCAATCTGGAAACACCATATATTTT